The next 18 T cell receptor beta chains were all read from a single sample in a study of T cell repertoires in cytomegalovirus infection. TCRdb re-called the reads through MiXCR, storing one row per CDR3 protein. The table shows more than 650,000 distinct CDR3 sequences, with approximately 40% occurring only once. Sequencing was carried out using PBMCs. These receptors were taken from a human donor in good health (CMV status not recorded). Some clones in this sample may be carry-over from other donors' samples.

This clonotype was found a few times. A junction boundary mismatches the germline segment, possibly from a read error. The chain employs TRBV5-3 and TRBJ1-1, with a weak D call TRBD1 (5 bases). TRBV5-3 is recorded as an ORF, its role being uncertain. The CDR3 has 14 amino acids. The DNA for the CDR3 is TGTGCCAGCAGCTTGAGCGACAGCGGCACTGAAGCTTTCTTT. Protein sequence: CASSLSDSGTEAFF.

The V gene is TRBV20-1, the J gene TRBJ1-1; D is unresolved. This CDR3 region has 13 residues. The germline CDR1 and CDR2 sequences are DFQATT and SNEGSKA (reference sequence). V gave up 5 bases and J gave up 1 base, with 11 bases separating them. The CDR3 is CSASRSSNTEAFF. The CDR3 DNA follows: TGCAGTGCTTCCCGAAGCTCGAACACTGAAGCTTTCTTT.

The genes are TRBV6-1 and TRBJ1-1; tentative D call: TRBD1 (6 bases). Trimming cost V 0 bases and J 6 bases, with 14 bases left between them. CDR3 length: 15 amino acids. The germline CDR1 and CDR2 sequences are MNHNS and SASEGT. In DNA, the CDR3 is TGTGCCAGCAGTGAAGCGGGGCAAAAGGGGGCTGAAGCTTTCTTT. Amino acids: CASSEAGQKGAEAFF.

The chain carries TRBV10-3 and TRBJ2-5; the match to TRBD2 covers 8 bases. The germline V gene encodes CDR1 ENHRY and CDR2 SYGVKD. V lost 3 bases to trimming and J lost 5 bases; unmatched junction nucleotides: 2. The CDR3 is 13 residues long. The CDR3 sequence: CAISEAGEETQYF. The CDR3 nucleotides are TGTGCCATCAGTGAAGCGGGGGAGGAGACCCAGTACTTC.

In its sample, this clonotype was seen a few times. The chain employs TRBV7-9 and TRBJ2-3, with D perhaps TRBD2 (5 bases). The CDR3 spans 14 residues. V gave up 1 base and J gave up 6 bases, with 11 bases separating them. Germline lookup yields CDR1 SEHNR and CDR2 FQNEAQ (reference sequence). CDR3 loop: CASSLGSARDTQYF. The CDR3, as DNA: TGTGCCAGCAGCTTAGGTAGCGCTCGGGATACGCAGTATTTT.

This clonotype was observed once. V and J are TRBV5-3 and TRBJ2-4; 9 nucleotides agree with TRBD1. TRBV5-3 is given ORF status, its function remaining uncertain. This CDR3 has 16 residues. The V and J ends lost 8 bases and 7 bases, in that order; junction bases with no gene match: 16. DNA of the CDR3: TGTGCCAGCAGCGGAACCTCCCGGACAGGGGCGAACATTCAGTACTTC. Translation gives CASSGTSRTGANIQYF.

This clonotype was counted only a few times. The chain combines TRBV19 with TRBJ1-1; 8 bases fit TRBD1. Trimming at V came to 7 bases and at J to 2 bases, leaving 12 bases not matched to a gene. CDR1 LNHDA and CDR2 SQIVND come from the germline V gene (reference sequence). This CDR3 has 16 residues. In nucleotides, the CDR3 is TGTGCCAGTAACCACGGACAGGGAAAGGGAAACACTGAAGCTTTCTTT. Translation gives CASNHGQGKGNTEAFF.

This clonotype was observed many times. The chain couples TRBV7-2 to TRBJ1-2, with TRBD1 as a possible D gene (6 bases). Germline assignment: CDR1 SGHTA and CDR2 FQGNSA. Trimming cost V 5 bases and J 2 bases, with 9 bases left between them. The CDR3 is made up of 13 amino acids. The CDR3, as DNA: TGTGCCAGCAGCCGGGACAAGAACTATGGCTACACCTTC. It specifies CASSRDKNYGYTF.

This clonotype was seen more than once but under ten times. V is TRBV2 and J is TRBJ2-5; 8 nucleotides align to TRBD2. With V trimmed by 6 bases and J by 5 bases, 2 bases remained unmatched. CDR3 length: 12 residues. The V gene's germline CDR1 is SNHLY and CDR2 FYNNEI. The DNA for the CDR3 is TGTGCCAGCAGGCCGGGGGGGGAGACCCAGTACTTC. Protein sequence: CASRPGGETQYF.

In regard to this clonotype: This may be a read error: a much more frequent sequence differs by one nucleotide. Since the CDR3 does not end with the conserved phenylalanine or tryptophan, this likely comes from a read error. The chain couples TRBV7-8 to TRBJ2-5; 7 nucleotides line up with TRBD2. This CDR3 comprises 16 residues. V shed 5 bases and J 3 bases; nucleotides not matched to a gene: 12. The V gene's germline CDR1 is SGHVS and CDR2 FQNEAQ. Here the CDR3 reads CASSPAKRGREETQYL. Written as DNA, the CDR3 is TGTGCCAGCAGCCCCGCTAAACGGGGGAGGGAAGAGACCCAGTACTTA.

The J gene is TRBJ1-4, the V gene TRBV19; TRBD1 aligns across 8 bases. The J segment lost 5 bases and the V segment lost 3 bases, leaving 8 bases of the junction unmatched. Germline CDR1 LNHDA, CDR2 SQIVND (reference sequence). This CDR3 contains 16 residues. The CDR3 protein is CASSINWDRINEKLFF. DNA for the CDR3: TGTGCCAGTAGTATTAATTGGGACAGGATCAATGAAAAACTGTTTTTT.

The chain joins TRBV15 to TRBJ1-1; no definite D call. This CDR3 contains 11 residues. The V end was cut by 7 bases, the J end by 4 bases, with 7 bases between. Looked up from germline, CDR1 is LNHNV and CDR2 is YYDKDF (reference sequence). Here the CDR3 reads CATTRTTEAFF. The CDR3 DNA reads TGTGCCACCACCAGGACCACTGAAGCTTTCTTT.

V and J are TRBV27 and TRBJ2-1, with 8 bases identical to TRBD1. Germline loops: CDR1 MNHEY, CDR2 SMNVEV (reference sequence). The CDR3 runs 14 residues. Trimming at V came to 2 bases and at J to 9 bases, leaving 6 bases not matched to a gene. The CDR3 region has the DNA TGTGCCAGCAGTTTAGGGACAGGCATCGGTGAGCAGTTCTTC. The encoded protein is CASSLGTGIGEQFF.

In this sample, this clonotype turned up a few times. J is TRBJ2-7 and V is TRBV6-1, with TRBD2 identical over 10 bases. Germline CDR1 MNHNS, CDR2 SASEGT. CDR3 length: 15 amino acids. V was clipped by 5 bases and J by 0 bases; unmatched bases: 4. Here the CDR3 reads CASSYPSGSSYEQYF. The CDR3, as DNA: TGTGCCAGCAGTTACCCTAGCGGGAGCTCCTACGAGCAGTACTTC.

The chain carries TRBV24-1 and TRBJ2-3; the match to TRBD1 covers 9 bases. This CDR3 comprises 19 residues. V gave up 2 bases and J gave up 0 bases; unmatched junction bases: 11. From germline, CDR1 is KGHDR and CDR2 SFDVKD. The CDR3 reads CATSDSVPGQGRSTDTQYF. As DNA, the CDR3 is TGTGCCACCAGTGATTCCGTCCCGGGACAGGGAAGGAGCACAGATACGCAGTATTTT.

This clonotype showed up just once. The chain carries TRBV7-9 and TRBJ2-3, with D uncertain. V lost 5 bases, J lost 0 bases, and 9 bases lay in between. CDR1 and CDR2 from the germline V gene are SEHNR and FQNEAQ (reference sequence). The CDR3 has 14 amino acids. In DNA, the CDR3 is TGTGCCAGCAGCCAACAAACTAGCACAGATACGCAGTATTTT. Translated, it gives CASSQQTSTDTQYF. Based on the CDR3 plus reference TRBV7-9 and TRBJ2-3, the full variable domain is DTGVSQNPRHKITKRGQNVTFRCDPISEHNRLYWYRQTLGQGPEFLTYFQNEAQLEKSRLLSDRFSAERPKGSFSTLEIQRTEQGDSAMYLCASSQQTSTDTQYFGPGTRLTVL.

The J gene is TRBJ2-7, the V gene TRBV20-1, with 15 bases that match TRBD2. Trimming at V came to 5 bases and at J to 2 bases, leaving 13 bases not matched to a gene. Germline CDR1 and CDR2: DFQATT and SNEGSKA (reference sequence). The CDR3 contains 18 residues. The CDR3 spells CSAGGLAGGPTGTYEQYF. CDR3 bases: TGCAGTGCTGGGGGACTAGCGGGAGGACCTACGGGGACCTACGAGCAGTACTTC.

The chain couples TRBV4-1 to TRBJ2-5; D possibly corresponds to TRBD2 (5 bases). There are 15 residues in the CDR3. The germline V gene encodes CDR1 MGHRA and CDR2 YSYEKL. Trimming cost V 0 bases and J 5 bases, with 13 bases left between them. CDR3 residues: CASSQDTTGKETQYF. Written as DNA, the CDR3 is TGCGCCAGCAGCCAAGATACAACGGGAAAGGAGACCCAGTACTTC.